This TCR beta chain derives from a study of T-cell reconstitution after alpha-beta-depleted transplantation in children. It was with unique molecular identifiers that the TCRbeta library was prepared. TCRdb fed the PCR reads into MiXCR, producing one record per CDR3 protein. This sample has about 600,000 distinct CDR3 sequences, with 8% to 11% found just once. CDR3 length equals 15 residues. Germline CDR1 and CDR2: ENHRY and SYGVKD. The J segment lost 3 bases and the V segment lost 4 bases, leaving 5 bases of the junction unmatched. This clonotype was observed a few times. The source of this sequence is a human donor who donated a stem cell graft to a child with acute myeloid leukemia. The chain employs TRBV10-3 and TRBJ2-3; 9 bases fit TRBD2. The sample here was PBMCs from the stem cell graft donor, taken from the stem cell graft. The CDR3 DNA reads as TGTGCCATCAGTGTAGCGGGAGAATCGACAGATACGCAGTATTTT. This codes for CAISVAGESTDTQYF.